This T cell receptor beta chain was sequenced for a study of TIL therapy for anti-PD-1-resistant metastatic lung cancer. Study-wide context: Patients then received nivolumab; progressors got lymphodepletion, TIL and IL-2.

Time point meaning: pre-treatment sample, taken before nivolumab and TIL therapy. Stage 4 NSCLC adults joined between late 2017 and January 2020. In germline, CDR1 is GTSNPN, CDR2 SVGIG (reference sequence). The CDR3 is 15 amino acids. V lost 0 bases, J lost 2 bases, and 14 bases lay in between. This was the immunoSEQ v3 assay. TCRdb's table, derived via immunoSEQ multiplex PCR, lists solely in-frame clones and lacks some. The sample holds about 60,000 clones, approximately 69% seen once. The chain couples TRBV30 to TRBJ2-7, with D possibly being TRBD1 (7 bases). This specimen consisted of blood, obtained at baseline. This TCR derives from a person aged 25-85 years with non-small cell lung cancer. DNA for the CDR3: TGTGCCTGGAGTGTACGGGGGACAGCCGCCTACGAGCAGTACTTC. Encoded protein: CAWSVRGTAAYEQYF.